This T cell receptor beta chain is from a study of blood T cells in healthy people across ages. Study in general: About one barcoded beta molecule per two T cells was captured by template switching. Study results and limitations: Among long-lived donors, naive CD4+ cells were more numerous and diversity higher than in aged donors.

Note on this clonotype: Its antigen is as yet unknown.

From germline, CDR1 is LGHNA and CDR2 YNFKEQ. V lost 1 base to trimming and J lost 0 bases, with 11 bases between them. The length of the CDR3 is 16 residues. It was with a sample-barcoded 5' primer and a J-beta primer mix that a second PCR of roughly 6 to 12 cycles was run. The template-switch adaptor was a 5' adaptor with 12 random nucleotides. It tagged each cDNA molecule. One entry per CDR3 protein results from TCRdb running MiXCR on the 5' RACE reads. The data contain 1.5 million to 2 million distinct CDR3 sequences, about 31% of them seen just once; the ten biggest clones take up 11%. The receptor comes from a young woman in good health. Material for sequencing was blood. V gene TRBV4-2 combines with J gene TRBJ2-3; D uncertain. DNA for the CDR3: TGTGCCAGCAGCCAAGGTGGAAAGTCTAGCACAGATACGCAGTATTTT. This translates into CASSQGGKSSTDTQYF.